Following are 9 T cell receptor beta chains from one sample sequenced in a study of response to subunit inactivated influenza vaccine. TCRdb reanalysed the RT-PCR reads using MiXCR and keeps one entry per CDR3 protein. The sample lists around 570,000 distinct CDR3 sequences, about 11% seen once, with approximately 10% in the top ten. This sample was shared with a second study, whose subject was T cells expressing NK-cell markers. This second study notes: In generating TCR beta cDNA, 5'RACE template switching with UMIs was used.

The starting material was PBMCs from blood, obtained on the day of vaccination. Every receptor here comes from a man in his forties or fifties who received an inactivated influenza vaccine.

This clonotype has just a few counts. The gene calls are TRBV5-6 and TRBJ1-5; D possibly corresponds to TRBD1 (6 bases). The V gene lost 0 bases and the J gene lost 0 bases, with 13 bases spanning the gap. The CDR3 loop spans 17 amino acids. Germline V lookup: CDR1 SGHDT, CDR2 YYEEEE. CDR3 bases: TGTGCCAGCAGCTTGGCCGGGACAACTTATAGCAATCAGCCCCAGCATTTT. Translation gives CASSLAGTTYSNQPQHF.

This clonotype was found many times. This sequence joins TRBV7-2 and TRBJ1-4; D is perhaps TRBD1 (5 bases). The germline gives CDR1 SGHTA, CDR2 FQGNSA. The CDR3 has 14 residues. Between the trimmed V and J ends, which lost 4 bases and 4 bases, there was a span of 10 bases. CDR3: CASSYGDYNEKLFF. In nucleotides, the CDR3 is TGTGCCAGCAGCTACGGGGACTATAATGAAAAACTGTTTTTT. The variable domain in full, completed from reference TRBV7-2 and TRBJ1-4, reads GAGVSQSPSNKVTEKGKDVELRCDPISGHTALYWYRQSLGQGLEFLIYFQGNSAPDKSGLPSDRFSAERTGGSVSTLTIQRTQQEDSAVYLCASSYGDYNEKLFFGSGTQLSVL.

The chain combines TRBV7-2 with TRBJ2-2; 9 positions match TRBD1. Germline CDR1 is SGHTA and CDR2 is FQGNSA. The CDR3 has 17 amino acids. V shed 5 bases and J 5 bases; nucleotides not matched to a gene: 12. This CDR3 reads CASSQGQGGWGTGELFF. CDR3 nucleotide sequence: TGTGCCAGCAGCCAGGGACAGGGAGGTTGGGGAACCGGGGAGCTGTTTTTT. Full variable domain (missing parts from reference TRBV7-2 and TRBJ2-2): GAGVSQSPSNKVTEKGKDVELRCDPISGHTALYWYRQSLGQGLEFLIYFQGNSAPDKSGLPSDRFSAERTGGSVSTLTIQRTQQEDSAVYLCASSQGQGGWGTGELFFGEGSRLTVL.

The V gene is TRBV4-1, the J gene TRBJ1-5; D remains unclear. CDR3 length: 17 amino acids. The germline gives CDR1 MGHRA, CDR2 YSYEKL. Trimming pared 4 bases from V and 6 bases from J, leaving 22 bases between. Written as DNA, the CDR3 is TGCGCCAGCAGCCGAGCAGTCTCAAAGCCGCTCAGTCAGCCCCAGCATTTT. It translates to CASSRAVSKPLSQPQHF.

The V call is TRBV7-2, the J call TRBJ2-3; TRBD2 matches at 12 bases. V lost 8 bases, J lost 4 bases, and 7 bases stayed unmatched. Germline CDR1 is SGHTA and CDR2 is FQGNSA. The length of the CDR3 is 15 residues. The CDR3 DNA sequence: TGTGCCAGCGGGCTAGCGGGAGGGGGGGCAGATACGCAGTATTTT. Its protein is CASGLAGGGADTQYF.

On this clonotype itself: A much larger clone lies one base from this, so it may be a read error. The chain combines TRBV7-2 with TRBJ2-1; TRBD2 matches 9 bases. The length of the CDR3 is 15 residues. V gave up 6 bases and J gave up 4 bases; unmatched junction bases: 7. Germline loops: CDR1 SGHTA, CDR2 FQGNSA. CDR3 loop: CASRTGTSRYNEQFF. DNA of the CDR3: TGTGCCAGCAGGACCGGGACTAGCCGATACAATGAGCAGTTCTTC. The complete variable domain, with remaining parts taken from reference TRBV7-2 and TRBJ2-1, reads GAGVSQSPSNKVTEKGKDVELRCDPISGHTALYWYRQSLGQGLEFLIYFQGNSAPDKSGLPSDRFSAERTGGSVSTLTIQRTQQEDSAVYLCASRTGTSRYNEQFFGPGTRLTVL.

The chain recombines TRBV11-2 with TRBJ2-2, with D possibly matching TRBD1 (5 bases). This CDR3 has 15 amino acids. V lost 6 bases and J lost 5, with 16 bases in between. CDR1 and CDR2 (germline): SGHAT, FQNNGV. The CDR3 here is CASRQDSSYTGELFF. The CDR3 region has the DNA TGTGCCAGCAGGCAAGACAGTTCATATACCGGGGAGCTGTTTTTT.

This clonotype was found a few times. The chain links TRBV4-1 to TRBJ2-7; no clear D. Germline V gene sequence: CDR1 MGHRA, CDR2 YSYEKL. Between the trimmed V and J ends, which lost 0 bases and 4 bases, there was a span of 13 bases. The CDR3 has 15 amino acids. The CDR3 reads CASSQEGSSRYEQYF. Written as DNA, the CDR3 is TGCGCCAGCAGCCAAGAGGGCTCCAGCAGGTACGAGCAGTACTTC.

A few counts support this clonotype. J is TRBJ1-2 and V is TRBV27; TRBD1 agrees at 8 bases. CDR1 MNHEY and CDR2 SMNVEV come from the germline V gene (reference sequence). The CDR3 contains 14 residues. With 4 bases clipped from V and 2 bases from J, the junction kept 3 bases outside the gene matches. The DNA for the CDR3 is TGTGCCAGCAGTTGGACAGGGTGGAACTATGGCTACACCTTC. As protein: CASSWTGWNYGYTF.